This TCR beta chain originates from a study of early T cells in non-severe SARS-CoV-2 infection. Background on the study: The study sequenced bulk RNA from unsorted whole blood, with chains unpaired. Study conclusions and caveats: A preference for anti-spike CD8 responses marked VDJdb matching, which missed private and CD4 specificities.

Many counts were recorded for this clonotype. The antigen is unknown. Unique molecular identifiers were affixed to single, distinct cDNA molecules. In TCRdb, the 5' RACE reads were re-called with MiXCR into one record per CDR3 protein. This table holds more than 20,000 distinct CDR3 sequences, about 4.8% found once. V lost 3 bases and J lost 5, with 5 bases in between. This CDR3 contains 12 residues. The sequence came from an adult who was a healthcare worker with PCR-confirmed SARS-CoV-2 infection or an uninfected control (not recorded which). The sample comprised whole blood. This chain connects TRBV12-3 or TRBV12-4 to TRBJ2-1; D ambiguous. DNA for the CDR3: TGTGCCAGCAGTTTCCTAAACAATGAGCAGTTCTTC. Amino acids: CASSFLNNEQFF.